Listed here is a single T cell receptor (beta chain). This sample is part of a study of blood T cell repertoires in COVID-19. About the research overall: From the United States, Italy and Spain came samples of acute and convalescent COVID-19. T cells, B-cell-depleted T cells, or PBMCs supplied cDNA or gDNA.

Authors' methods: How many nucleated cells were present was estimated from reference gene primer amplification. The data were produced by immunoSEQ multiplex PCR, yet TCRdb's version contains in-frame clones alone and is incomplete. That table supplies the V and J calls and clone size; D and trimming were determined from the DNA. The data hold roughly 270,000 clones, with 75% to 85% observed a single time. Germline V gene lookup returns CDR1 SGHDT and CDR2 YYEEEE. Trimming took 4 bases from V and 6 from J, leaving 5 bases between them. This CDR3 contains 11 residues. The TCR sequence derives from a man in his forties or fifties with active or convalescent COVID-19. The sequencing sample was made of peripheral blood. The chain recombines TRBV5-6 with TRBJ2-1; D gene uncertain. The CDR3, as DNA: TGTGCCAGCAGCCGCGGCAATGAGCAGTTCTTC. This gives the protein CASSRGNEQFF.